This entry lists 28 T cell receptor beta chains sequenced from one sample in a study of blood T cell repertoires in COVID-19. Produced via immunoSEQ multiplex PCR; TCRdb's table is partial and in-frame only. The profile covers a few hundred thousand clones, with 92% appearing a single time and around 18% taken by the ten largest. Sequencing was carried out using PBMCs or T cells enriched from blood (not recorded which). The receptors here all came from a young woman who had recovered from COVID-19.

J is TRBJ2-1 and V is TRBV6-2 or TRBV6-3; 10 bases match TRBD1. The germline CDR1 and CDR2 sequences are MNHEY and SVGEGT. The length of the CDR3 is 15 residues. After removal of 2 bases from V and 7 bases from J, the junction contained 5 bases not matched to a gene. The CDR3 region has the DNA TGTGCCAGCAGTTACCTCCGGGGACAGGGGAATGAGCAGTTCTTC. Amino acid sequence: CASSYLRGQGNEQFF.

The chain recombines TRBV19 with TRBJ1-2, with 10 bases matching TRBD1. CDR3 length: 16 amino acids. V trimming: 3 bases; J trimming: 6 bases; junction bases outside the gene matches: 10. Germline-derived CDR1 and CDR2 are LNHDA and SQIVND (reference sequence). CDR3 region: CASSIHGQGGSDGYTF. The CDR3 bases are TGTGCCAGTAGTATCCACGGACAGGGGGGCTCAGATGGCTACACCTTC. Combining the CDR3 with reference TRBV19 and TRBJ1-2 gives the whole variable domain DGGITQSPKYLFRKEGQNVTLSCEQNLNHDAMYWYRQDPGQGLRLIYYSQIVNDFQKGDIAEGYSVSREKKESFPLTVTSAQKNPTAFYLCASSIHGQGGSDGYTFGSGTRLTVV.

This chain connects TRBV28 to TRBJ2-5, with 7 bases aligning to TRBD2. The CDR3 contains 14 residues. After removal of 1 base from V and 5 bases from J, the junction contained 4 bases not matched to a gene. Germline V lookup: CDR1 MDHEN, CDR2 SYDVKM. Written as DNA, the CDR3 is TGTGCCAGCAGTTTATTGGGGGGGAAGGAGACCCAGTACTTC. Amino acid sequence: CASSLLGGKETQYF.

V usage is TRBV3-1 (or the pseudogene TRBV3-2) and J usage is TRBJ2-5; D perhaps matches TRBD2 (6 bases). The CDR3 length is 19 residues. Per the germline V gene, CDR1 is LGHDT and CDR2 is YNNKEL (reference sequence). V was pared by 3 bases and J by 5 bases, with 28 bases between. The CDR3 DNA is TGTGCCAGCAGCCATCCCGGTGAGGGACTGGAGAGACGCGGGGAGACCCAGTACTTC. Translating gives CASSHPGEGLERRGETQYF.

The chain employs TRBV30 and TRBJ1-1; 8 bases are a match to TRBD1. Per germline, CDR1 GTSNPN and CDR2 SVGIG (reference sequence). This CDR3 has 13 residues. V shed 2 bases, J shed 4 bases, and the junction held 3 bases outside the gene matches. The CDR3 loop is CAWSRTGGTEAFF. The CDR3 DNA follows: TGTGCCTGGAGTAGAACAGGGGGCACTGAAGCTTTCTTT.

This sequence joins TRBV28 and TRBJ1-1, with D perhaps matching TRBD1 (6 bases). Trimming took 6 bases from V and 0 from J, leaving 17 bases between them. Germline V gene data show CDR1 as MDHEN and CDR2 as SYDVKM. The CDR3 length is 16 residues. The CDR3 region is CASSPPQGIVNTEAFF. CDR3 nucleotides: TGTGCCAGCAGCCCACCCCAGGGGATTGTGAACACTGAAGCTTTCTTT.

The chain is built from TRBV28 and TRBJ2-7; TRBD2 matches at 8 bases. The germline V gene has CDR1 MDHEN and CDR2 SYDVKM. This CDR3 comprises 15 residues. Trimming at V came to 6 bases and at J to 2 bases, leaving 9 bases not matched to a gene. The CDR3 region has the DNA TGTGCCAGCAGCCCCCGGACTAGCCCTGCCTACGAGCAGTACTTC. Translating gives CASSPRTSPAYEQYF.

This chain links TRBV18 with TRBJ2-3, with a weak D call TRBD2 (6 bases). Germline values: CDR1 KGHSH, CDR2 LQKENI. The CDR3 is 14 residues long. Trimming removed 4 bases at V and 5 bases at J, with 13 bases between. The DNA of the CDR3 is TGTGCCAGCTCACGGCCTAGCGTGGGAGATACGCAGTATTTT. Its translation is CASSRPSVGDTQYF.

This rearrangement joins TRBV28 to TRBJ1-3; 7 bases fit TRBD1. The CDR3 length is 17 residues. The V segment lost 6 bases and the J segment 2 bases; nucleotides outside the gene matches: 13. CDR1 is MDHEN, CDR2 SYDVKM, per germline. CDR3 bases: TGTGCCAGCAGGAGAAAAGGGGGCGCTTTTGCTGGAAACACCATATATTTT. Translation gives CASRRKGGAFAGNTIYF.

The rearrangement joins TRBV2 to TRBJ1-2; possible D gene TRBD1, 6 bases. The CDR3 is 14 amino acids. The V end was cut by 5 bases, the J end by 7 bases, with 17 bases between. Germline CDR1 is SNHLY and CDR2 is FYNNEI. The CDR3 DNA reads as TGTGCCAGCAGTCCCCGGACAGATGTTTTTGGCTACACCTTC. This encodes CASSPRTDVFGYTF. Drawing the rest from reference TRBV2 and TRBJ1-2, the complete variable domain is EPEVTQTPSHQVTQMGQEVILRCVPISNHLYFYWYRQILGQKVEFLVSFYNNEISEKSEIFDDQFSVERPDGSNFTLKIRSTKLEDSAMYFCASSPRTDVFGYTFGSGTRLTVV.

The chain is built from TRBV7-2 and TRBJ1-1, with 8 positions matching TRBD1. Germline CDR1 and CDR2: SGHTA and FQGNSA. There are 14 residues in the CDR3. V shed 2 bases, J shed 5 bases, and the junction held 4 bases outside the gene matches. CDR3 in amino acids: CASSLTGGRTEAFF. The DNA for the CDR3 is TGTGCCAGCAGCTTAACAGGGGGACGGACTGAAGCTTTCTTT.

This clone was observed a single time. CDR3 amino acids: CASSLSRELLGYTF. In DNA form, the CDR3 reads TGTGCCAGCAGCTTAAGCAGGGAACTTCTTGGCTACACCTTC. The rearrangement uses TRBV7-2 and TRBJ1-2; perhaps TRBD1 as D (5 bases). The V end was cut by 2 bases, the J end by 7 bases, with 14 bases between. The CDR3 spans 14 residues. Per germline, CDR1 SGHTA and CDR2 FQGNSA.

In DNA form, the CDR3 reads TGTGCCAGCACTACTAGGGGGACAGGGGGTGGCGAGCAGTACTTC. Translated: CASTTRGTGGGEQYF. This sequence joins TRBV6-5 and TRBJ2-7, with TRBD1 matching over 11 bases. The CDR3 is 15 amino acids. The germline V gene encodes CDR1 MNHEY and CDR2 SVGAGI. Losses at the gene ends were 7 bases for V and 6 bases for J; bases not matched to a gene: 11.

This sequence joins TRBV5-4 and TRBJ1-4, with 8 bases that match TRBD1. The V segment lost 4 bases and the J segment 7 bases; nucleotides outside the gene matches: 3. The CDR3 has 13 residues. Germline CDR1 reads SGHNT; CDR2 reads YYREEE (reference sequence). In nucleotides, the CDR3 is TGTGCCAGCAGCAGCGACAGGGGTGAAAAACTGTTTTTT. This translates into CASSSDRGEKLFF.

The gene calls are TRBV19 and TRBJ2-7, with D maybe TRBD2 (5 bases). V gave up 5 bases and J gave up 1 base, with 9 bases separating them. The germline CDR1 and CDR2 sequences are LNHDA and SQIVND (reference sequence). The CDR3 runs 13 residues. The DNA for the CDR3 is TGTGCCAGTAGTGAAGCGGATTCCTACGAGCAGTACTTC. It translates to CASSEADSYEQYF.

The rearrangement joins TRBV4-2 to TRBJ1-6; D gene uncertain. CDR1 is LGHNA and CDR2 is YNFKEQ in the germline V gene. The V end lost 0 bases, the J end lost 15 bases, and 9 bases lay between the germline ends. There are 12 residues in the CDR3. The CDR3 region is CASSQDSFNLHF. The CDR3, as DNA: TGTGCCAGCAGCCAAGATTCCTTTAACCTCCACTTT.

The chain links TRBV6-9 to TRBJ2-7, with D unclear. Trimming cost V 9 bases and J 2 bases, with 14 bases left between them. This CDR3 comprises 13 residues. Germline values: CDR1 MNHGY, CDR2 SVAAGI. The CDR3 is CASTFGGTYEQYF. CDR3 bases: TGTGCCAGTACTTTCGGCGGCACCTACGAGCAGTACTTC.

The V and J genes are TRBV28 and TRBJ2-6; 9 positions agree with TRBD1. Germline trimming cut 6 bases from V and 0 bases from J; bases unmatched to any gene: 9. This CDR3 has 18 residues. Germline V gene sequence: CDR1 MDHEN, CDR2 SYDVKM. The CDR3 region is CASSHIGTGYSGANVLTF. In DNA, the CDR3 is TGTGCCAGCAGCCACATAGGGACAGGGTACTCTGGGGCCAACGTCCTGACTTTC.

The chain combines TRBV7-9 with TRBJ2-5, with 8 bases that match TRBD1. The junction had 2 bases not matched to a gene; V was cut back by 4 bases and J by 4 bases. The CDR3 is 13 amino acids. Germline CDR1 reads SEHNR; CDR2 reads FQNEAQ (reference sequence). CDR3 loop: CASSWTGRETQYF. The CDR3 nucleotides are TGTGCCAGCAGCTGGACAGGGAGAGAGACCCAGTACTTC.

This chain joins TRBV30 and TRBJ2-3; TRBD2 aligns across 9 bases. Germline V gives CDR1 GTSNPN, CDR2 SVGIG (reference sequence). The CDR3 runs to 14 residues. J lost 6 bases, V lost 8 bases, and 12 bases had no gene match. CDR3 DNA: TGTGCCCTGAGCAGCGGGGGGCTTTTGGATACGCAGTATTTT. This codes for CALSSGGLLDTQYF.

The chain uses TRBV2 and TRBJ1-5, with TRBD1 as a possible D gene (5 bases). The germline V gene has CDR1 SNHLY and CDR2 FYNNEI. The CDR3 extends over 15 amino acids. Trimming shortened V by 6 bases and J by 1 base, and 13 bases separated the two germline ends. The CDR3 DNA reads TGTGCCAGCAGAGCGGGACCTCCGAGCAATCAGCCCCAGCATTTT. It specifies CASRAGPPSNQPQHF.

The rearrangement links TRBV27 to TRBJ1-4; D may be TRBD1 (6 bases). CDR1 is MNHEY, CDR2 SMNVEV, per germline (reference sequence). Trimming shortened V by 5 bases and J by 1 base, and 8 bases separated the two germline ends. CDR3 length: 14 amino acids. CDR3 sequence: CASSLRGTNEKLFF. The CDR3 DNA reads as TGTGCCAGCAGTCTCAGGGGAACTAATGAAAAACTGTTTTTT.

This clone showed up just once. The chain carries TRBV19 and TRBJ1-4; perhaps TRBD1 as D (6 bases). Trimming left V 6 bases short and J 7 bases short, with 15 bases between. The CDR3 is 14 residues long. Germline assignment: CDR1 LNHDA and CDR2 SQIVND (reference sequence). The CDR3 coding sequence is TGTGCCAGTAGACCGACAGGCGGTCCTGAAAAACTGTTTTTT. This encodes CASRPTGGPEKLFF.

The gene calls are TRBV3-1 (or the pseudogene TRBV3-2) and TRBJ2-5; D is possibly TRBD2 (6 bases). The ends were cut back, 0 bases at V and 7 bases at J, with 15 bases in the middle. CDR3 size: 15 residues. Germline V lookup: CDR1 LGHDT, CDR2 YNNKEL (reference sequence). CDR3 protein: CASSQDNLASGTQYF. The CDR3 coding sequence is TGTGCCAGCAGCCAAGATAATCTAGCGTCAGGGACCCAGTACTTC.

This clone was observed a single time. CDR3 protein: CASSLGEAFSYNEQFF. In DNA form, the CDR3 reads TGCGCCAGCAGCTTGGGCGAAGCGTTCTCCTACAATGAGCAGTTCTTC. The gene calls are TRBV5-1 and TRBJ2-1; no firm D call. This CDR3 has 16 amino acids. Germline lookup yields CDR1 SGHRS and CDR2 YFSETQ. The V and J ends lost 0 bases and 0 bases respectively, with 10 bases between them.

The chain uses TRBV7-9 and TRBJ1-1; perhaps TRBD1 as D (6 bases). The CDR3 is made up of 12 amino acids. Germline values: CDR1 SEHNR, CDR2 FQNEAQ (reference sequence). Trimming pared 4 bases from V and 4 bases from J, leaving 7 bases between. Here the CDR3 DNA reads TGTGCCAGCAGCTGGGACATCACTGAAGCTTTCTTT. It encodes CASSWDITEAFF.

The chain is built from TRBV6-1 and TRBJ2-1; TRBD1 aligns across 9 bases. CDR1 and CDR2 from the germline V gene are MNHNS and SASEGT. The V segment lost 1 base and the J segment 8 bases; nucleotides outside the gene matches: 9. This CDR3 comprises 16 residues. CDR3: CASSEGHRGRWYEQFF. The DNA of the CDR3 is TGTGCCAGCAGTGAAGGTCACAGGGGGCGGTGGTATGAGCAGTTCTTC.

The chain carries TRBV28 and TRBJ2-6, with 7 positions matching TRBD1. Germline CDR1 and CDR2: MDHEN and SYDVKM. The V segment lost 5 bases and the J segment 6 bases; nucleotides outside the gene matches: 13. There are 17 residues in the CDR3. The CDR3 protein is CASSPLDRPRVANVLTF. DNA for the CDR3: TGTGCCAGCAGTCCCTTGGACAGGCCCCGCGTGGCCAACGTCCTGACTTTC.